One and the same sample provided the 10 T cell receptor beta chains below, sequenced in a study of blood T cell repertoires in COVID-19. Only in-frame clones appear in the TCRdb table, and some are missing; sequencing was by immunoSEQ multiplex PCR. The sample lists 350,000 to 550,000 clones, over 75% occurring once. The sequenced sample consisted of PBMCs or T cells enriched from blood (not recorded which). These receptors were collected from a man aged 25-45 years who had recovered from COVID-19.

The CDR3: CASSSPGSHYEQYF. The CDR3 region has the DNA TGTGCCAGCAGCTCCCCGGGGTCCCACTACGAGCAGTACTTC. The rearrangement links TRBV7-2 to TRBJ2-7, with D perhaps matching TRBD2 (5 bases). V was pared by 4 bases and J by 3 bases, with 13 bases between. The CDR3 is 14 amino acids. CDR1 SGHTA and CDR2 FQGNSA come from the germline V gene.

This clone was counted at least ten times. The CDR3 reads CASGQGDTDTQYF. CDR3 bases: TGCGCCAGCGGACAGGGGGACACAGATACGCAGTATTTT. The genes are TRBV5-1 and TRBJ2-3; 10 bases fit TRBD1. The CDR3 length is 13 residues. V shed 7 bases and J 2 bases; nucleotides not matched to a gene: 1. CDR1 and CDR2 (germline): SGHRS, YFSETQ.

The chain carries TRBV11-2 and TRBJ2-7; D unclear. Germline V gene sequence: CDR1 SGHAT, CDR2 FQNNGV. V was cut by 0 bases and J by 4 bases, with 7 bases left in between. The CDR3 consists of 13 residues. The CDR3 loop reads CASSLESRYEQYF. The CDR3 nucleotides are TGTGCCAGCAGCTTAGAGTCGCGTTACGAGCAGTACTTC.

The chain's CDR3 is CASSTRVAGDATNEKLFF. DNA for the CDR3: TGTGCCAGTAGTACCAGAGTGGCAGGCGATGCAACTAATGAAAAACTGTTTTTT. The chain uses TRBV19 and TRBJ1-4; D call uncertain. V was clipped by 4 bases and J by 0 bases, with 18 bases between them. The CDR3 covers 18 residues. Germline-derived CDR1 and CDR2 are LNHDA and SQIVND (reference sequence).

The rearrangement uses TRBV29-1 and TRBJ2-7, with 8 positions matching TRBD2. The germline V gene encodes CDR1 SQVTM and CDR2 ANQGSEA. The CDR3 extends over 16 amino acids. Losses at the gene ends were 6 bases for V and 3 bases for J; bases not matched to a gene: 16. CDR3 sequence (DNA): TGCAGCGTCGTATACTTAGAGCGGGAGAAGATCTACGAGCAGTACTTC. Its protein is CSVVYLEREKIYEQYF.

J is TRBJ2-1 and V is TRBV15; TRBD2 matches 10 bases. The CDR3 is 17 amino acids. Trimming removed 6 bases from V and 7 bases from J; junction bases left unmatched: 15. Germline V CDR1 and CDR2: LNHNV, YYDKDF (reference sequence). CDR3 nucleotide sequence: TGTGCCACCAGACCCTCGGCCGGACTAGCGGCCGATAATGAGCAGTTCTTC. Translated, it gives CATRPSAGLAADNEQFF. Drawing the rest from reference TRBV15 and TRBJ2-1, the complete variable domain is DAMVIQNPRYQVTQFGKPVTLSCSQTLNHNVMYWYQQKSSQAPKLLFHYYDKDFNNEADTPDNFQSRRPNTSFCFLDIRSPGLGDTAMYLCATRPSAGLAADNEQFFGPGTRLTVL.

The chain couples TRBV19 to TRBJ1-5, with D possibly being TRBD1 (5 bases). Germline V gives CDR1 LNHDA, CDR2 SQIVND (reference sequence). The V end lost 3 bases, the J end lost 5 bases, and 14 bases lay between the germline ends. The CDR3 is made up of 15 amino acids. CDR3 sequence: CASSIRTTQYQPQHF. The DNA for the CDR3 is TGTGCCAGTAGTATTAGGACAACCCAATATCAGCCCCAGCATTTT.

In the case of this clone: Relative to the germline gene, one junction end is altered; a read error may explain this. V gene TRBV7-7 combines with J gene TRBJ2-5; 7 bases are a match to TRBD1. This CDR3 contains 14 residues. Per germline, CDR1 SSHAT and CDR2 FNYEAQ (reference sequence). For the CDR3, the DNA is TGTGCTAGCAGCTTAGGGACAGCCCAAGAGACCCAGTACTTC. This codes for CASSLGTAQETQYF.

The V and J genes are TRBV2 and TRBJ2-7; maybe TRBD2 (6 bases). The CDR3 contains 17 residues. The germline V gene encodes CDR1 SNHLY and CDR2 FYNNEI. V was trimmed by 2 bases and J by 0 bases, leaving 17 bases between them. The CDR3 sequence: CASSEFLGGINSYEQYF. CDR3 nucleotides: TGTGCCAGCAGTGAATTTCTTGGCGGGATAAACTCCTACGAGCAGTACTTC.

The rearrangement joins TRBV19 to TRBJ2-7; 7 bases align to TRBD1. J was trimmed by 6 bases and V by 4 bases; bases with no gene match: 6. The CDR3 sequence is 13 residues long. The germline V gene encodes CDR1 LNHDA and CDR2 SQIVND (reference sequence). In nucleotides, the CDR3 is TGTGCCAGTAGTACCCTAACAGGGGTCGAGCAGTACTTC. The encoded protein is CASSTLTGVEQYF. Together with reference TRBV19 and TRBJ2-7, the CDR3 gives the full variable domain: DGGITQSPKYLFRKEGQNVTLSCEQNLNHDAMYWYRQDPGQGLRLIYYSQIVNDFQKGDIAEGYSVSREKKESFPLTVTSAQKNPTAFYLCASSTLTGVEQYFGPGTRLTVT.